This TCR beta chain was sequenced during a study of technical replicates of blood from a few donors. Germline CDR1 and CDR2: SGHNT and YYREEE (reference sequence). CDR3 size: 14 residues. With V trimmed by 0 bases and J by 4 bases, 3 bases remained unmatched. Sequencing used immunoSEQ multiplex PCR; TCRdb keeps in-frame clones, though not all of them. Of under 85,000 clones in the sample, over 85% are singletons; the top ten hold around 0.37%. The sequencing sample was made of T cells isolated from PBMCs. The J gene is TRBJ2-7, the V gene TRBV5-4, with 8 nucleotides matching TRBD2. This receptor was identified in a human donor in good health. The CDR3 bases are TGTGCCAGCAGCTTGGAACTAGCGGATTACGAGCAGTACTTC. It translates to CASSLELADYEQYF.